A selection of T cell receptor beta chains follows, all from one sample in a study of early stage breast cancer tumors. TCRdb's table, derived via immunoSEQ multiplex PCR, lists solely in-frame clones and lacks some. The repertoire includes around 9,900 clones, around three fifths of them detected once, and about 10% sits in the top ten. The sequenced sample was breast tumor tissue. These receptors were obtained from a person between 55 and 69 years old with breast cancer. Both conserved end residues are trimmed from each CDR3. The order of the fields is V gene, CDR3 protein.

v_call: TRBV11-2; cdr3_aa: ASSLGGDGYT
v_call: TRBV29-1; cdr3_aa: SASRGGETQY
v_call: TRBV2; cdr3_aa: ASTRLVVAGEQY
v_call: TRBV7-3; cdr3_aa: ASSSPGNTEAF
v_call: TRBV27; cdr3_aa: ASMPFGTGDNEQF
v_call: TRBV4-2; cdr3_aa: ASSHVLEGGRADTQY
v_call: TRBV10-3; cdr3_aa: AIKSRQGPYEQY
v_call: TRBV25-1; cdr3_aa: ASSDSSGYTYEQY
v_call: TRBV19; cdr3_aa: ATRDRGNYGYT
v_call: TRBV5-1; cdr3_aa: ASSAGTSGGAATDTQY
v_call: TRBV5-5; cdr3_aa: ASSPDRAYNSPLH
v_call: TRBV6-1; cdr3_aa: ASSEAGDTGELF
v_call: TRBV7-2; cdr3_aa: ASSPDLENEQF
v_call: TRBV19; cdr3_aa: ASSARPYGYT
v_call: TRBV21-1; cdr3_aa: ASSKGSTGAGNTIY
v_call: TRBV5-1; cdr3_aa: ASSLGGQKNEKLF
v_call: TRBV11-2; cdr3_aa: ASSRNGLAGRSDTQY
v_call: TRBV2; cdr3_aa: AGLGAEAF
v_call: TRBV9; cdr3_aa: ASSRGTKETQY
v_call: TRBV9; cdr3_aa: ATRTGILPEAF
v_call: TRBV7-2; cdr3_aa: ASSLGPGGTGYREQY
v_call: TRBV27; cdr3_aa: ASSYWAGVDAGELF